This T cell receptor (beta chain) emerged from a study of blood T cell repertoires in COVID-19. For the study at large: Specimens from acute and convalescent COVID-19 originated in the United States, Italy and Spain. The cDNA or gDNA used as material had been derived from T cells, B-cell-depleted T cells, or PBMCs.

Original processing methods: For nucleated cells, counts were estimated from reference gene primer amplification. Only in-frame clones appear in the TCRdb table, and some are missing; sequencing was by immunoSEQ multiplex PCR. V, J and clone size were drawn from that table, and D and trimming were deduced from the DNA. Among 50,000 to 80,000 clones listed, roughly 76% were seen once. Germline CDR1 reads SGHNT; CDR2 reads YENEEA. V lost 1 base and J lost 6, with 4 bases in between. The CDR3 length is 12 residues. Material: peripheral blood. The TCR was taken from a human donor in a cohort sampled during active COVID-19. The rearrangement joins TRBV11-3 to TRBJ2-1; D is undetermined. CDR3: CASSLVSNEQFF. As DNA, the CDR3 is TGTGCCAGCAGCTTAGTCTCCAATGAGCAGTTCTTC.